This T cell receptor beta chain was identified in a study of naive and memory T cell subsets. Study observations and caveats: Gini index rose across naive, CM, EM and EMRA in CD4 and CD8.

Alpha and beta libraries were amplified separately from the second PCR onward. The germline CDR1 and CDR2 sequences are LGHDT and YNNKEL (reference sequence). Trimming removed 4 bases at V and 1 base at J, with 17 bases between. This CDR3 region has 17 residues. As to this clonotype: Its antigen is undetermined.

The beta constant-region primer was an equimolar mix of two oligonucleotides covering TRBC1 and TRBC2. The ligated cDNA underwent four PCR rounds using SP2 and nested alpha and beta constant-region primers. Ligation attached a single-stranded oligonucleotide with a 12-nucleotide UMI and the SP2 primer to the cDNA 3' end. MiXCR was run by TCRdb on the UMI-ligation and nested PCR reads, yielding one entry per CDR3 protein. Of around 110,000 distinct CDR3 sequences listed, around 35% are singletons. Sequencing was carried out using central memory CD4+ T cells from blood. The clonotype was recovered from a human donor in good health. This rearrangement joins TRBV3-1 to TRBJ2-4; D gene uncertain. CDR3 DNA sequence: TGTGCCAGCAGCCGTCCGCCCTCGGTGGCCGCCAAAAACATTCAGTACTTC. This gives the protein CASSRPPSVAAKNIQYF. Complete variable domain (other parts from reference TRBV3-1 and TRBJ2-4): DTAVSQTPKYLVTQMGNDKSIKCEQNLGHDTMYWYKQDSKKFLKIMFSYNNKELIINETVPNRFSPKSPDKAHLNLHINSLELGDSAVYFCASSRPPSVAAKNIQYFGAGTRLSVL.